The TCR beta chain described here comes from a study of tumor-infiltrating lymphocytes in primary liver carcinoma. Of note for this clonotype: This may come from a read error, since a much larger clone is one base off.

This CDR3 spans 14 amino acids. V was cut by 8 bases and J by 2 bases, with 13 bases left in between. CDR1 and CDR2 from the germline V gene are MNHNS and SASEGT. Starting from approximately 500 ng of total RNA, TCR beta cDNA was produced with a primer in the constant region. Slightly modified ARM-PCR with three nested multiplex PCR rounds yielded TCR beta libraries. Researchers ran the first two PCR rounds for roughly 10 cycles each with TRBV1-TRBV30 forward primers and a C-beta reverse primer. TCRdb redid the calling of the multiplex PCR reads with MiXCR, one entry per CDR3 protein. This table has about 350,000 distinct CDR3 sequences, less than 65% appearing once. Unsorted whole blood yielded blood RNA, and germline DNA was extracted as well.

The rearrangement joins TRBV6-1 to TRBJ1-5, with TRBD1 as a possible D gene (5 bases). Material for sequencing was peripheral blood. This TCR was sampled from a man in his forties or fifties with primary liver carcinoma and hepatitis B virus infection. CDR3 amino acids: CASVQEAGNQPQHF. The CDR3 nucleotides are TGTGCCAGCGTACAGGAGGCCGGCAATCAGCCCCAGCATTTT.